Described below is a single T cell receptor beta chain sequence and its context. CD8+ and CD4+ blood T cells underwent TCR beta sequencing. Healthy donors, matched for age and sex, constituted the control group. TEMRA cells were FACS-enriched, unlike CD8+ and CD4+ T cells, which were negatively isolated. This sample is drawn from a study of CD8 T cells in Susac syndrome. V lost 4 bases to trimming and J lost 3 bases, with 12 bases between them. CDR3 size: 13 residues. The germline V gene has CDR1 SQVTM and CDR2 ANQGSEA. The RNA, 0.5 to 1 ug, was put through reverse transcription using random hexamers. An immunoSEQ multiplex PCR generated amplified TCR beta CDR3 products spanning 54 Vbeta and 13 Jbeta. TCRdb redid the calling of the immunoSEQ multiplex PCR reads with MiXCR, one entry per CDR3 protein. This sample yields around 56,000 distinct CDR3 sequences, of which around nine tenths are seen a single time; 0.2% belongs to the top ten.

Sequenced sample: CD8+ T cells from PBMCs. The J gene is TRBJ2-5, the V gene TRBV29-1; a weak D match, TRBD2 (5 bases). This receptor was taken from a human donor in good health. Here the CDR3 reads CSVVSGGKETQYF. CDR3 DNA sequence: TGCAGCGTTGTTTCTGGAGGAAAAGAGACCCAGTACTTC.